This TCR beta chain was identified during a study of beta chain features in type 1 diabetes. The V and J ends lost 0 bases and 3 bases, in that order; junction bases with no gene match: 5. Per germline, CDR1 GTSNPN and CDR2 SVGIG (reference sequence). The CDR3 covers 15 residues. Sequencing targeted expressed TCRB transcripts, as all isolated RNA had been reverse transcribed. The assay was immunoSEQ multiplex PCR, and TCRdb's table has in-frame clones only and misses some. This table holds hundreds of thousands of clones, around 68% found once. The source material was naive CD4+ T cells from blood. The source is a man between 25 and 39 years old in good health. The J gene is TRBJ2-1, the V gene TRBV30; 7 bases match TRBD2. Here the CDR3 reads CAWSVQRGLYNEQFF. The DNA for the CDR3 is TGTGCCTGGAGTGTACAGCGGGGCCTCTACAATGAGCAGTTCTTC. Based on the CDR3 plus reference TRBV30 and TRBJ2-1, the full variable domain is SQTIHQWPATLVQPVGSPLSLECTVEGTSNPNLYWYRQAAGRGLQLLFYSVGIGQISSEVPQNLSASRPQDRQFILSSKKLLLSDSGFYLCAWSVQRGLYNEQFFGPGTRLTVL.